These 15 T cell receptor beta chains share one sample of origin, sequenced in a study of T cell responses to AZD1222 COVID-19 vaccine. Sequenced by immunoSEQ multiplex PCR; TCRdb stores in-frame clones only, minus some. The table includes more than 80,000 clones, 91% detected once. The sequencing used peripheral blood, collected 28 days after the second AZD1222 dose. These receptors came from an adult who received the AZD1222 COVID-19 vaccine.

The rearrangement uses TRBV6-4 and TRBJ2-2; 9 bases agree with TRBD2. Looked up from germline, CDR1 is MRHNA and CDR2 is SNTAGT. The CDR3 totals 16 residues. V lost 0 bases to trimming and J lost 1 base; unmatched junction nucleotides: 0. DNA of the CDR3: TGTGCCAGCAGTGACTCGACTAGCGGGAACACCGGGGAGCTGTTTTTT. Translating gives CASSDSTSGNTGELFF.

V usage is TRBV28 and J usage is TRBJ2-7; TRBD2 agrees at 8 bases. V lost 2 bases, J lost 0 bases, and 21 bases stayed unmatched. The V gene's germline CDR1 is MDHEN and CDR2 SYDVKM. This CDR3 is 21 amino acids long. CDR3 sequence: CASSLGSTTVGISGISYEQYF. Here the CDR3 DNA reads TGTGCCAGCAGTTTAGGGTCTACCACGGTGGGTATTAGCGGGATCTCCTACGAGCAGTACTTC.

This clone is a singleton in its sample. The genes are TRBV6-4 and TRBJ2-6; 8 bases align to TRBD2. The CDR3 runs 20 residues. Germline assignment: CDR1 MRHNA and CDR2 SNTAGT. J gave up 0 bases and V 0 bases, and 10 bases lay outside the gene matches. The DNA of the CDR3 is TGTGCCAGCAGTGACTCAGTACGTTTAGCGGGATCCTCTGGGGCCAACGTCCTGACTTTC. Protein sequence: CASSDSVRLAGSSGANVLTF.

The V gene is TRBV29-1, the J gene TRBJ1-1; 9 bases agree with TRBD1. The CDR3 is made up of 16 amino acids. Germline loops: CDR1 SQVTM, CDR2 ANQGSEA. V gave up 1 base and J gave up 0 bases; unmatched junction bases: 6. CDR3 amino acids: CSVEGTGGIVNTEAFF. CDR3 DNA sequence: TGCAGCGTTGAAGGAACAGGGGGCATCGTGAACACTGAAGCTTTCTTT.

The chain recombines TRBV2 with TRBJ1-5, with a possible D match to TRBD1 (5 bases). Trimming took 3 bases from V and 1 from J, leaving 10 bases between them. The CDR3 has 15 residues. CDR1 and CDR2 from the germline V gene are SNHLY and FYNNEI. The CDR3 DNA is TGTGCCAGCAGTGAGCGGGGGATGAGCAATCAGCCCCAGCATTTT. Its translation: CASSERGMSNQPQHF.

The chain combines TRBV4-1 with TRBJ2-5, with D possibly matching TRBD2 (5 bases). This CDR3 has 16 residues. Germline V gene sequence: CDR1 MGHRA, CDR2 YSYEKL. The germline V and J ends were trimmed by 2 bases and 2 bases, with 15 bases remaining between them. The chain's CDR3 is CASSQPGRTGQETQYF. For the CDR3, the DNA is TGCGCCAGCAGCCAACCAGGCAGGACTGGGCAAGAGACCCAGTACTTC.

The V and J genes are TRBV19 and TRBJ1-3; D remains unclear. V lost 8 bases and J 0 bases, leaving 11 bases between the germline ends. The CDR3 loop spans 14 amino acids. Germline V gives CDR1 LNHDA, CDR2 SQIVND (reference sequence). The CDR3 DNA reads as TGTGCCAGTGTTCACCGAAACTCTGGAAACACCATATATTTT. This codes for CASVHRNSGNTIYF.

This rearrangement joins TRBV28 to TRBJ2-7; 7 nucleotides line up with TRBD1. Germline V gene data show CDR1 as MDHEN and CDR2 as SYDVKM. Trimming at V came to 7 bases and at J to 0 bases, leaving 9 bases not matched to a gene. CDR3 length: 15 amino acids. This chain's CDR3 is CASTLDRVSSYEQYF. The CDR3 coding sequence is TGTGCCAGCACACTCGACAGGGTGAGCTCCTACGAGCAGTACTTC.

The chain carries TRBV13 and TRBJ2-7, with a tentative D call TRBD2 (6 bases). There are 15 residues in the CDR3. Germline V gives CDR1 PRHDT, CDR2 FYEKMQ (reference sequence). The V gene lost 4 bases and the J gene lost 4 bases, with 17 bases spanning the gap. CDR3 in DNA: TGTGCCAGCAGCTCCGGGTTCGGAGGGGATTACGAGCAGTACTTC. It codes for CASSSGFGGDYEQYF.

The chain combines TRBV15 with TRBJ2-1; D remains ambiguous. The CDR3 spans 14 residues. Trimming left V 8 bases short and J 0 bases short, with 11 bases between. Germline assignment: CDR1 LNHNV and CDR2 YYDKDF (reference sequence). The CDR3 bases are TGTGCCACCGAGGCCCCAGGCTCCTACAATGAGCAGTTCTTC. Amino acid sequence: CATEAPGSYNEQFF.

This clone appeared a single time. The genes are TRBV9 and TRBJ2-5; 7 nucleotides agree with TRBD2. J gave up 5 bases and V 0 bases, and 4 bases lay outside the gene matches. CDR1 is SGDLS, CDR2 YYNGEE, per germline. This CDR3 has 14 residues. CDR3 protein: CASSVEGEGETQYF. The CDR3 region has the DNA TGTGCCAGCAGCGTAGAAGGGGAGGGGGAGACCCAGTACTTC. Full variable domain (outside the CDR3, taken from reference TRBV9 and TRBJ2-5): DSGVTQTPKHLITATGQRVTLRCSPRSGDLSVYWYQQSLDQGLQFLIQYYNGEERAKGNILERFSAQQFPDLHSELNLSSLELGDSALYFCASSVEGEGETQYFGPGTRLLVL.

To note about this clone: This same CDR3 is encoded by further DNA sequences in the sample. V is TRBV3-1 (or the pseudogene TRBV3-2) and J is TRBJ2-3, with D uncertain. The CDR3 is made up of 12 amino acids. The V end lost 3 bases, the J end lost 4 bases, and 5 bases lay between the germline ends. Germline assignment: CDR1 LGHDT and CDR2 YNNKEL (reference sequence). CDR3 nucleotides: TGTGCCAGCAGCCAGGGGTCAGATACGCAGTATTTT. Amino acid sequence: CASSQGSDTQYF.

The rearrangement links TRBV4-1 to TRBJ2-3; tentative D call: TRBD1 (6 bases). The CDR3 loop spans 15 amino acids. Germline V gene data show CDR1 as MGHRA and CDR2 as YSYEKL. The V and J ends lost 0 bases and 1 base respectively, with 8 bases between them. In DNA form, the CDR3 reads TGCGCCAGCAGCCAAGATAGACAGGGCACAGATACGCAGTATTTT. This encodes CASSQDRQGTDTQYF.

The V call is TRBV14, the J call TRBJ1-6, with D uncertain. Germline assignment: CDR1 SGHDN and CDR2 FVKESK. The V end lost 0 bases, the J end lost 1 base, and 7 bases lay between the germline ends. The CDR3 consists of 16 residues. In DNA form, the CDR3 reads TGTGCCAGCAGCCAAGATAAGGAATCCTATAATTCACCCCTCCACTTT. Translation: CASSQDKESYNSPLHF.

The CDR3 sequence: CASSISAGQSTDTQYF. The CDR3 region has the DNA TGTGCCAGTAGTATTTCGGCAGGCCAAAGCACAGATACGCAGTATTTT. The genes are TRBV19 and TRBJ2-3; D uncertain. CDR3 length equals 16 residues. V lost 3 bases to trimming and J lost 0 bases, with 13 bases between them. Germline V gene lookup returns CDR1 LNHDA and CDR2 SQIVND (reference sequence).